The present entry profiles one T cell receptor beta chain with its context. This specimen belongs to a study of blood T cell repertoires in COVID-19. CDR1 and CDR2 (germline): WSHSY, SAAADI. The CDR3 is made up of 15 amino acids. V lost 4 bases and J lost 8; bases outside the gene matches: 10. Sequenced by immunoSEQ multiplex PCR; TCRdb stores in-frame clones only, minus some. Of under 250,000 clones listed, about 82% are singletons. The source material was PBMCs or T cells enriched from blood (not recorded which). This sequence was found in a woman between 45 and 65 years old with acute COVID-19. This rearrangement joins TRBV10-2 to TRBJ1-3; 8 bases map to TRBD1. CDR3 region: CASSAAGGWLDTIYF. The CDR3 DNA follows: TGCGCCAGCAGTGCCGCAGGGGGCTGGCTAGACACCATATATTTT.